The rows below give T cell receptor beta chains drawn from one sample of a study of CXCR3-negative and CXCR3-positive naive CD8 T cells. TCRdb re-called the 5' RACE reads, yielding one record per CDR3 amino acid sequence without DNA. The listing contains about 4,900 distinct CDR3 sequences. The sample taken for sequencing was naive CXCR3+ CD8+ T cells from blood. The receptors stem from a human donor in good health. Some clones in this sample may be carry-over from other donors' samples. Each CDR3 is given with its conserved first and last residue. Fields, in order: J gene, clone size, V gene, CDR3 protein. Clone size is shown for a subset of rows, as once, few, many or a class of expanded clone.

J gene: TRBJ2-4
clone size: -
V gene: TRBV6-2/TRBV6-3
CDR3 protein: CASSPPDLPPWGIQYF

J gene: TRBJ2-1
clone size: -
V gene: TRBV2
CDR3 protein: CASSEWSEGPRNEQFF

J gene: TRBJ2-3
clone size: medium-sized
V gene: TRBV18
CDR3 protein: CASSHLQDTQYF

J gene: TRBJ2-3
clone size: -
V gene: TRBV7-9
CDR3 protein: CASSFKVGETAQYF

J gene: TRBJ1-1
clone size: -
V gene: TRBV6-2/TRBV6-3
CDR3 protein: CASSYSLGSEAFF

J gene: TRBJ2-7
clone size: -
V gene: TRBV6-2/TRBV6-3
CDR3 protein: CASSEAGTPERHF

J gene: TRBJ2-1
clone size: medium-sized
V gene: TRBV14
CDR3 protein: CASSQDRDVSSYNEQFF

J gene: TRBJ2-7
clone size: -
V gene: TRBV13
CDR3 protein: CASSSGDRRVWEQYF

J gene: TRBJ2-7
clone size: -
V gene: TRBV29-1
CDR3 protein: CSVVKDLGGYEQYF

J gene: TRBJ1-1
clone size: -
V gene: TRBV7-9
CDR3 protein: CASRLSGTEAFF

J gene: TRBJ2-1
clone size: medium-sized
V gene: TRBV29-1
CDR3 protein: CSVEEEGLWSYNEQFF

J gene: TRBJ1-1
clone size: -
V gene: TRBV7-2
CDR3 protein: CASSLSGFGAEAFF

J gene: TRBJ2-5
clone size: medium-sized
V gene: TRBV7-9
CDR3 protein: CASSLAQETQYF

J gene: TRBJ2-7
clone size: -
V gene: TRBV29-1
CDR3 protein: CSVEGTGSRSPDEQYF

J gene: TRBJ2-7
clone size: -
V gene: TRBV13
CDR3 protein: CASSSSYEQYF

J gene: TRBJ2-2
clone size: medium-sized
V gene: TRBV29-1
CDR3 protein: CSAIPPSGELFF

J gene: TRBJ1-1
clone size: -
V gene: TRBV4-1
CDR3 protein: CASSQGRQVNTEAFF

J gene: TRBJ2-3
clone size: medium-sized
V gene: TRBV9
CDR3 protein: CASSERRGQSTDTQYF

J gene: TRBJ2-7
clone size: medium-sized
V gene: TRBV20-1
CDR3 protein: CSANDRGSSYEQYF

J gene: TRBJ2-7
clone size: -
V gene: TRBV7-9
CDR3 protein: CASSPGAEGDEQYF

J gene: TRBJ2-1
clone size: -
V gene: TRBV28
CDR3 protein: CASSSWGSGGSYNEQFF

J gene: TRBJ2-7
clone size: medium-sized
V gene: TRBV15
CDR3 protein: CATSRLLGQGAYEQYF

J gene: TRBJ2-5
clone size: -
V gene: TRBV2
CDR3 protein: CASSPYPRRGETQYF

J gene: TRBJ2-7
clone size: medium-sized
V gene: TRBV28
CDR3 protein: CASRARGAYEQYF

J gene: TRBJ1-6
clone size: large
V gene: TRBV10-3
CDR3 protein: CAITTGEANSPLHF

J gene: TRBJ2-7
clone size: -
V gene: TRBV7-3
CDR3 protein: CASSPWEGSAYEQYF

J gene: TRBJ2-2
clone size: -
V gene: TRBV6-2/TRBV6-3
CDR3 protein: CASSRYPGGTGELFF

J gene: TRBJ2-3
clone size: -
V gene: TRBV16
CDR3 protein: CASSQPFETDTQYF

J gene: TRBJ2-3
clone size: medium-sized
V gene: TRBV25-1
CDR3 protein: CASSDRDRGLDTQYF

J gene: TRBJ2-1
clone size: medium-sized
V gene: TRBV20-1
CDR3 protein: CSARERLAGGPVEQFF

J gene: TRBJ1-6
clone size: -
V gene: TRBV20-1
CDR3 protein: CSARVTGGTSPLHF

J gene: TRBJ2-3
clone size: -
V gene: TRBV29-1
CDR3 protein: CSVEIRDTDTQYF

J gene: TRBJ2-6
clone size: medium-sized
V gene: TRBV7-8
CDR3 protein: CASSSTSGANVLTF

J gene: TRBJ1-1
clone size: medium-sized
V gene: TRBV7-9
CDR3 protein: CASSPTGTEKADTEAFF

J gene: TRBJ2-7
clone size: large
V gene: TRBV12-3/TRBV12-4
CDR3 protein: CASREPGGNEQYF

J gene: TRBJ2-7
clone size: -
V gene: TRBV4-2
CDR3 protein: CASSTRDGEGDEQYF

J gene: TRBJ2-5
clone size: medium-sized
V gene: TRBV20-1
CDR3 protein: CSAEPSLAGVEETQYF

J gene: TRBJ1-4
clone size: medium-sized
V gene: TRBV9
CDR3 protein: CASSVQGSGNEKLFF

J gene: TRBJ1-1
clone size: -
V gene: TRBV19
CDR3 protein: CATTAGAEAFF

J gene: TRBJ2-7
clone size: -
V gene: TRBV29-1
CDR3 protein: CSVEEGGSYEQYF

J gene: TRBJ2-2
clone size: -
V gene: TRBV6-5
CDR3 protein: CASRNTGELFF

J gene: TRBJ2-7
clone size: medium-sized
V gene: TRBV20-1
CDR3 protein: CSASLLGQGSYEQYF

J gene: TRBJ1-3
clone size: -
V gene: TRBV6-5
CDR3 protein: CASSRLSGADTIYF

J gene: TRBJ2-1
clone size: medium-sized
V gene: TRBV2
CDR3 protein: CASSEGQQGPYNEQFF

J gene: TRBJ2-7
clone size: medium-sized
V gene: TRBV29-1
CDR3 protein: CSVGRGVGYEQYF

J gene: TRBJ2-4
clone size: -
V gene: TRBV27
CDR3 protein: CASSPPRQIAKNIQYF

J gene: TRBJ1-1
clone size: -
V gene: TRBV6-2/TRBV6-3
CDR3 protein: CASSYSRNTEAFF

J gene: TRBJ2-5
clone size: -
V gene: TRBV18
CDR3 protein: CASSPYRGRETQYF

J gene: TRBJ1-4
clone size: medium-sized
V gene: TRBV12-3/TRBV12-4
CDR3 protein: CASSLAFGEKLFF